This T cell receptor (beta chain) was sequenced during a study of T-cell reconstitution after alpha-beta-depleted transplantation in children. General study points: Reports say that about two months after transplant, the alpha-beta T cells came out of several hundred graft clones that had expanded. Day-60 TCRbeta diversity that was high in some patients was derived from surviving recipient T cells and thymic progenitors. One year post-transplant, T-cell counts and diversity were largely derived from T cells produced anew.

Unique molecular identifiers were incorporated into the prepared TCRbeta library. MiXCR, run by TCRdb on the PCR reads, gives a single entry per CDR3 protein. Found here are 100,000 to 120,000 distinct CDR3 sequences, 5% to 7% of them singletons; the top ten hold more than 20%. This clonotype was counted many times. The antigen remains undetermined. V dropped 5 bases and J dropped 0 bases, with 14 bases sitting between them. CDR1 SGHVS and CDR2 FQNEAQ come from the germline V gene. The CDR3 spans 16 residues. The TCR originated in a male patient under 10 years old who had a stem cell transplant for acute lymphoblastic leukemia, so the T cells may come from the graft donor. The rearrangement uses TRBV7-8 and TRBJ1-5; possible D gene TRBD1, 6 bases. This sample comprised PBMCs, mostly from graft donor cells, obtained 360 days after TCRalphabeta/CD19-depleted stem cell transplant. The CDR3 region has the DNA TGTGCCAGCAGCACACGGACAGTTTATAGCAATCAGCCCCAGCATTTT. Translating gives CASSTRTVYSNQPQHF.